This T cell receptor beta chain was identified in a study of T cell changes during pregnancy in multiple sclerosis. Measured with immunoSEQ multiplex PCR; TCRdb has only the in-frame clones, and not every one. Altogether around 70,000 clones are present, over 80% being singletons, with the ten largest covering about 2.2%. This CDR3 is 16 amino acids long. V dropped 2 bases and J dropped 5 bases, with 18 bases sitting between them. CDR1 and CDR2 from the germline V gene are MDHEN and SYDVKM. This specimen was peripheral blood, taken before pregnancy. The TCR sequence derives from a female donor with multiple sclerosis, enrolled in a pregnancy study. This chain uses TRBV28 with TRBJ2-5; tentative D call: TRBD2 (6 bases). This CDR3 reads CASSLVKLVGRETQYF. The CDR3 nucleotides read TGTGCCAGCAGTTTAGTGAAATTGGTGGGGAGGGAGACCCAGTACTTC.